This entry is about one T cell receptor beta chain. This clonotype was recorded once. The clone's antigen remains unknown. Per-nucleotide qualities are absent, and no much larger clonotype sits a single base away. A single read counts as weak evidence. The time point label corresponds to: newly diagnosed GD, antithyroid drugs for less than 3 months. For both TCR sequencing and RNA sequencing, RNA was extracted from PBMCs in TRIzol. The diagnosis of Graves' disease followed American Thyroid Association guidelines. The patients came from an endocrinology department in Xi'an, China. Each patient gave 7.5 to 10 milliliters of peripheral blood, collected in an EDTA anticoagulant tube. Ficoll Paque Plus density gradient separation was used to isolate PBMCs, and no further T cell sorting was done. RNA quality was checked with an Agilent 2100 Bioanalyzer and agarose gel, and concentration with a NanoDrop 2000.

Taken from cysteine to phenylalanine, the CDR3 has 16 residues. Kept here is only the CDR3 DNA, which spans 48 bases and is read in frame from base 1. CDR1 and CDR2 are drawn from the germline V gene: MGHDK, SYGVNS. Unmatched junction bases come to 9, with V trimmed by 2 bases and J by 4 bases. The data stem from a study of regulatory T cells in long-lasting Graves disease (dated by TCRdb to the early 2020s). For context, the study as a whole: Patients with newly diagnosed Graves' disease had been on antithyroid drugs for under 3 months. A total of about 35 samples underwent TCR sequencing, from about 13 patients with persistent Graves' disease and approximately 20 patients with newly diagnosed Graves' disease. This study used TCR sequencing and RNA sequencing of peripheral blood to compare persistent Graves' disease patients against newly diagnosed Graves' disease patients. The study took place in China and was registered as a clinical trial. What the authors observed across the whole study: The study examined only peripheral blood because the primary lesion, thyroid tissue, could not be accessed. More public clonotypes were shared among persistent patients (2,741) than among newly diagnosed patients (more than 950). Compared with newly diagnosed patients, patients with persistent Graves' disease had lower TCR Shannon entropy and fewer highly expanded clones, which suggests clonal expansion. As a limitation, the authors acknowledged that the small sample size may reduce accuracy. Preferential use of TRBV28, TRBJ1-2 and TRBJ2-5 was observed in persistent disease, whereas TRBV20-1 and TRBJ2-1 were favored in newly diagnosed disease. Only the TCR beta chain was sequenced and analyzed.

Library prep was done by multiplex PCR. Sequenced using an Illumina HiSeq 4000. To build TCR beta libraries, CDR3 regions were amplified by Arm-PCR using iRepertoire HTBI primers. PCR products were gel purified before sequencing. The paper's processing steps were these. Gene usage analysis of CDR3 amino acid clonotypes used the roughly 60 TRBV and 12 to 15 TRBJ segments found across samples. COPE and FqMerger were used to merge the filtered high-quality paired reads into contigs. BLAST was used to align contigs to the IMGT TRBV, TRBD and TRBJ reference genes, and CDR3 was defined following IMGT. Highly expanded clones were defined as clonotypes with a frequency above 0.1%. Shannon entropy was used to measure repertoire diversity, and the Gini coefficient was used to measure V-J evenness. A clonotype found in more than one individual was treated as public. Clones were called with MiXCR by TCRdb after fastp trimmed the public reads at Q25, and only in-frame beta chains were retained. For every CDR3 protein sequence, its rows merge into one entry that carries the most common genes and DNA. TCRdb's processing, not the study's, gives the V and J calls here. The sample table holds approximately 400,000 distinct CDR3 sequences, of which about 15% were seen once. The ten largest clones represent about 8.2% of the sample.

These sequences were also reported in another study, on T cells in Graves' hyperthyroidism and ophthalmopathy. The second investigation adds: Stable Graves' hyperthyroidism was defined as no progression to ophthalmopathy during 18 months of follow-up. Hyperthyroidism patients were newly diagnosed, with disease duration under 2 months, and aged 18 to 65 years. Any patient with an uncontrolled infection, another autoimmune disease, pregnancy or lactation was excluded. Diagnoses relied on clinical symptoms, serum thyroxine and TRAb, thyroid ultrasound and orbital computed tomography. The first round of RT-PCR for the TCR CDR3 was performed with the HTBI primer set and the Qiagen OneStep RT-PCR kit. Most expanded thyroid clonotypes (frequency above 0.001) were also detected in blood, suggesting blood repertoires may reflect thyroid immune responses. A 13 V-J signature model separated ophthalmopathy from stable hyperthyroidism, with approximately 87% sensitivity and 81.08% specificity in cross-validation and 80%/75% in testing. In validation, progression to ophthalmopathy was predicted by the model with 70% to 71% sensitivity and 72% to 85% specificity, a median of roughly six months before onset. To identify distinguishing TCR V-J signatures, a discovery cohort of 95 to 100 patients was used, comprising 43 with Graves' ophthalmopathy and about 59 with stable Graves' hyperthyroidism. Whether ophthalmopathy could be predicted prospectively was tested in an independent validation cohort made up of about 18 hyperthyroidism patients plus 17 patients who later progressed to ophthalmopathy. For training and testing, the roughly 93 patients in the discovery cohort were randomly divided in a 7:3 ratio. Thyroid tissue and blood T-cell repertoires from more than five Graves' hyperthyroidism patients were also compared in the study. After blood sampling, hyperthyroidism patients were treated with methimazole at a starting dose of 30 mg daily, and ophthalmopathy patients were treated with high-dose intravenous methylprednisolone. Libraries were constructed in a second round of multiplex PCR, after which size selection and purification were carried out. Sequencing of the libraries was done on an Illumina HiSeq2000 using paired-end 100 bp reads. SOAPnuke was used to process the raw data, removing reads that contained adapters or uncalled bases, had a mean Phred below 15, or lacked an exact match to the constant primer or identifier. High-quality paired reads were merged with COPE v1.2.5, and unique nucleotide sequences were defined as clonotypes. Clonotypes were aligned to IMGT TRBV, TRBD and TRBJ reference segments using MiTCR v1.1. The analysis included only V-J combinations with a frequency above 0.0001, which together covered 99.2% of the repertoires. A TCS score was defined as the ratio between F50 (clonal expansion) and ExV (chaos), using BLOSUM62-based TCRdist between CDR3 peptides within each V-J. Welch's t-statistics and random forest reduced 500 to 650 V-J features to 10 to 15, which were used in a naive Bayes classifier (R e1071). Sample size was not statistically predetermined, and investigators were not blinded to group allocation. The paper describes TCR Vbeta CDR3 sequencing of 135 peripheral blood samples, made up of 43 ophthalmopathy patients, roughly 80 hyperthyroidism patients and roughly 17 progressor patients.

The specimen was peripheral blood mononuclear cells (PBMCs), collected at new diagnosis, from a patient treated with antithyroid drugs. This TCR derives from a woman aged 40 to 50 with Graves disease. Donor details come from another sample of the same person, matched by shared clones. The chain uses TRBV25-1 and TRBJ1-2, and 8 junction bases match TRBD1. The CDR3 reads CASSELDRGFGYGYTF. The DNA sequence reads TGTGCCAGCAGTGAACTTGACAGGGGCTTTGGCTATGGCTACACCTTC.